The clone carrying this TCR beta chain has just one count. Its target is not known. The sample comes from a study of OX40 agonist ivuxolimab in advanced cancers. Across the study: Hepatocellular carcinoma, melanoma, renal cell or head and neck cancer occurred in dose-escalation patients. Broader study findings: Among the nonresponders, some also had low normalized T-cell clonal expansion. The study did not work out the antigen specificity of the expanded peripheral T cells.

Clones were sequenced by immunoSEQ multiplex PCR, and TCRdb holds only the in-frame ones, with some missing. The data show roughly 91,000 clones, approximately 90% seen once. Germline V gene sequence: CDR1 SGHNT, CDR2 YYREEE (reference sequence). The CDR3 is 16 residues long. Trimming took off 4 bases at V and 9 bases at J, with 20 bases between the two ends. The sequences come from CD4+ or CD8+ T cells sorted from blood, collected in a trial of the OX40 agonist ivuxolimab. This sequence joins TRBV5-4 and TRBJ1-6; unclear D gene. The origin of this receptor is an adult with an advanced solid tumor such as melanoma, head and neck, liver or kidney cancer. The CDR3 DNA sequence: TGTGCCAGCAGCCTCCGGGCAGTAACCGTAGGTTCACCCCTCCACTTT. This sequence encodes CASSLRAVTVGSPLHF.